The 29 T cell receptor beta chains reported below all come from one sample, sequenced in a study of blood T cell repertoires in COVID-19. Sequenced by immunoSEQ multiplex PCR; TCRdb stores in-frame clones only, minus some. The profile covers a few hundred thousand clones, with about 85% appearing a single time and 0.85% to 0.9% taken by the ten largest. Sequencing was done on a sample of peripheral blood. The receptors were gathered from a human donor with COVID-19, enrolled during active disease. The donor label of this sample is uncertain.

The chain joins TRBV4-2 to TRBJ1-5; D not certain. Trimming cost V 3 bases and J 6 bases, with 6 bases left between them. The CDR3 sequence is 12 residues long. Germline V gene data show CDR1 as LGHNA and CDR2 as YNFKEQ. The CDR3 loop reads CASSHSGQPQHF. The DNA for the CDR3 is TGTGCCAGCAGCCACTCAGGTCAGCCCCAGCATTTT.

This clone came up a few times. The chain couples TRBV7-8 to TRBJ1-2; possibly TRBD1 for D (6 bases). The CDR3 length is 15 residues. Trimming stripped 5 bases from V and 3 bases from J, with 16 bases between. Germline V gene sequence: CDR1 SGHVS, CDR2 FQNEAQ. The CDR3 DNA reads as TGTGCCAGCAGCCGACGGACAGACGGAGACTATGGCTACACCTTC. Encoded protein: CASSRRTDGDYGYTF.

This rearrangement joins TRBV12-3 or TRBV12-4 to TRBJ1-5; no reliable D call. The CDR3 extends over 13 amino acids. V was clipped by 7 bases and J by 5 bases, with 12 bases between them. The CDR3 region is CASNMRRDQPQHF. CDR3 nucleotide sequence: TGTGCCAGCAACATGAGGAGAGATCAGCCCCAGCATTTT.

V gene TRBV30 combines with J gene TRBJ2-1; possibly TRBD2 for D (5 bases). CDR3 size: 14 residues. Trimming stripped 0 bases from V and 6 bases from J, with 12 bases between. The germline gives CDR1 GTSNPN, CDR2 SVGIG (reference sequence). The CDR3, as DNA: TGTGCCTGGAGTGTACTTGCTGAGGGCAATGAGCAGTTCTTC. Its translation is CAWSVLAEGNEQFF.

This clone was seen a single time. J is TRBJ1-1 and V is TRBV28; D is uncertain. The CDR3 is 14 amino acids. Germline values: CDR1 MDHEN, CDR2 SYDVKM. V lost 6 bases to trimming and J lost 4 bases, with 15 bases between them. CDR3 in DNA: TGTGCCAGCAGGCCTACCCCCGGGAGCACTGAAGCTTTCTTT. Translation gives CASRPTPGSTEAFF.

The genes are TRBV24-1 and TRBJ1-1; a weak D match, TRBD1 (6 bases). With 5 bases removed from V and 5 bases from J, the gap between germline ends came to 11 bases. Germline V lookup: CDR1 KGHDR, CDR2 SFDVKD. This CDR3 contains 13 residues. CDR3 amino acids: CATSGGGMTEAFF. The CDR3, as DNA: TGTGCCACCAGTGGGGGGGGCATGACTGAAGCTTTCTTT.

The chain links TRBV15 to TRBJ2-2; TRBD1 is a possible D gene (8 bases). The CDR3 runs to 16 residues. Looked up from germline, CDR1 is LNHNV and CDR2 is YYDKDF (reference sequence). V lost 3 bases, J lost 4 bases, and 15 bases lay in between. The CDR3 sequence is CATSSRHRGGTGELFF. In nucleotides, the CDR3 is TGTGCCACCAGCAGCCGCCACAGGGGGGGCACCGGGGAGCTGTTTTTT.

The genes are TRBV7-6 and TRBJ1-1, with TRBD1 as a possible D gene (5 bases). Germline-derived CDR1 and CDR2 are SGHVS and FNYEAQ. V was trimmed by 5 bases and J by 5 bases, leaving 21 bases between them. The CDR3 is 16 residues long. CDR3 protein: CASSPLGGGVGTEAFF. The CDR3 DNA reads TGTGCCAGCAGCCCTCTCGGGGGAGGGGTGGGGACTGAAGCTTTCTTT. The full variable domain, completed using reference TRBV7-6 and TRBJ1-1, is GAGVSQSPRYKVTKRGQDVALRCDPISGHVSLYWYRQALGQGPEFLTYFNYEAQQDKSGLPNDRFSAERPEGSISTLTIQRTEQRDSAMYRCASSPLGGGVGTEAFFGQGTRLTVV.

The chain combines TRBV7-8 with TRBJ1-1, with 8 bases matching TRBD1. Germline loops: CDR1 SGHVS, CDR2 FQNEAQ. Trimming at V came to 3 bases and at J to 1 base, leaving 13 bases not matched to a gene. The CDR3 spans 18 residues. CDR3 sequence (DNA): TGTGCCAGCAGCTTCACCCCGGGACAGGAGTATAAGAACACTGAAGCTTTCTTT. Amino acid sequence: CASSFTPGQEYKNTEAFF.

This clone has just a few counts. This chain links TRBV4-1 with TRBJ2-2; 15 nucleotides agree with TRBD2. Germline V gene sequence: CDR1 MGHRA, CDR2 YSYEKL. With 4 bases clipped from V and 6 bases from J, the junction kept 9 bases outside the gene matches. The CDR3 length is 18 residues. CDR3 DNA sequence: TGCGCCAGCAGCCGGCCCGGGACTAGCGGGAGGATCTCCGGGGAGCTGTTTTTT. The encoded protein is CASSRPGTSGRISGELFF.

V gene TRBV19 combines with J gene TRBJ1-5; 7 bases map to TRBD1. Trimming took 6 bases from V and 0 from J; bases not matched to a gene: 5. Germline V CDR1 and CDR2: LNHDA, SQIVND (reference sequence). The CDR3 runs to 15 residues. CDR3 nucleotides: TGTGCCAGTAGGCCGACAGGGAGTAGCAATCAGCCCCAGCATTTT. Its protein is CASRPTGSSNQPQHF.

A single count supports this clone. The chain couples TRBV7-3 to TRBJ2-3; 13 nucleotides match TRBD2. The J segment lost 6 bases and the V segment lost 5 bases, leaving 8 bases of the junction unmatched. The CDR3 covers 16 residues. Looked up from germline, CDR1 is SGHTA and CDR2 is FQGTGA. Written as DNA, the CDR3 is TGTGCCAGCAGCCAATACGGACTAGCGGGAGCCGATACGCAGTATTTT. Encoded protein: CASSQYGLAGADTQYF.

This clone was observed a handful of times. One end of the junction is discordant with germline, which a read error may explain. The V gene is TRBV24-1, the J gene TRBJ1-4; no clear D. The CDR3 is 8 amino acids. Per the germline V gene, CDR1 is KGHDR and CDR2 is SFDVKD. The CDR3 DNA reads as TGTGCCACCAGTGCCCTTGTTTTT. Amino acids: CATSALVF.

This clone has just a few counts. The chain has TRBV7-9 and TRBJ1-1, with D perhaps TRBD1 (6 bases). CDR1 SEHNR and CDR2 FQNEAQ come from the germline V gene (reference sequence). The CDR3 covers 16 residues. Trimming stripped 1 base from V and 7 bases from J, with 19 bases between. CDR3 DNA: TGTGCCAGCAGCTTAGGGGCCGCCCGGGGGGGCAGTGAAGCTTTCTTT. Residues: CASSLGAARGGSEAFF. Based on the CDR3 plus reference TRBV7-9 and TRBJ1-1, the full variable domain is DTGVSQNPRHKITKRGQNVTFRCDPISEHNRLYWYRQTLGQGPEFLTYFQNEAQLEKSRLLSDRFSAERPKGSFSTLEIQRTEQGDSAMYLCASSLGAARGGSEAFFGQGTRLTVV.

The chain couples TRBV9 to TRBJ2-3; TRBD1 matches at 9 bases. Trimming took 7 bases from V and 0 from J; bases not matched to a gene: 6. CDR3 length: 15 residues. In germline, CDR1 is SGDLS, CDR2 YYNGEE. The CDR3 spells CASGLGTGSTDTQYF. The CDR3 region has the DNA TGTGCCAGCGGCCTGGGGACAGGGAGCACAGATACGCAGTATTTT.

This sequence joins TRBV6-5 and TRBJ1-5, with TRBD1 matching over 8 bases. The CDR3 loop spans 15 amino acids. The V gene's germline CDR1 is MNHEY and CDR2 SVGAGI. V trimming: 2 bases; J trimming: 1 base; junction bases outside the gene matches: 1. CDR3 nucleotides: TGTGCCAGCAGTTACGACAGGGGCAGCAATCAGCCCCAGCATTTT. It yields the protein CASSYDRGSNQPQHF.

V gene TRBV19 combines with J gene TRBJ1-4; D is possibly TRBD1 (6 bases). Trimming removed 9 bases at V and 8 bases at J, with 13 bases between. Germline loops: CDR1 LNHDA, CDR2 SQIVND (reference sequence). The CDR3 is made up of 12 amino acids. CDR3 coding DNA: TGTGCCAGCGCAGGGGAAGGGGAAAAACTGTTTTTT. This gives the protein CASAGEGEKLFF.

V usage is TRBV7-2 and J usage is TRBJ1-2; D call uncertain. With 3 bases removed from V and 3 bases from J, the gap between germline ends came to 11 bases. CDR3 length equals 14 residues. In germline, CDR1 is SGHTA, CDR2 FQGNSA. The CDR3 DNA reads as TGTGCCAGCAGCTTCGCCAGCCGGGACTATGGCTACACCTTC. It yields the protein CASSFASRDYGYTF.

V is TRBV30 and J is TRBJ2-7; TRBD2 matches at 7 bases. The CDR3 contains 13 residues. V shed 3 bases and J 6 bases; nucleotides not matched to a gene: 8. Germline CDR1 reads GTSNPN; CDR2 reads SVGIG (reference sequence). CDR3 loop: CAWRGAGVREQYF. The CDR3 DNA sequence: TGTGCCTGGAGGGGCGCGGGGGTCCGCGAGCAGTACTTC.

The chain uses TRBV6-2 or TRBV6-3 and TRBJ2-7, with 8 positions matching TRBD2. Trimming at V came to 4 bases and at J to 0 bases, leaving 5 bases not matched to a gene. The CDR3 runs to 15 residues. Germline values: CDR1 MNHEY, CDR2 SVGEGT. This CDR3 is CASSSSLADSYEQYF. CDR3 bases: TGTGCCAGCAGTTCCTCACTAGCGGACTCCTACGAGCAGTACTTC.

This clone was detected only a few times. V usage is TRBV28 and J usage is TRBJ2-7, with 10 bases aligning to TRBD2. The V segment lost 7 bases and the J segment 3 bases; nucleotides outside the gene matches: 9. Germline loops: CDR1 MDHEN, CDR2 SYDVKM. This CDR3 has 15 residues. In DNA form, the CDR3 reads TGTGCCAGCATCAACCCTAGCGGGAGAGGCTACGAGCAGTACTTC. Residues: CASINPSGRGYEQYF.

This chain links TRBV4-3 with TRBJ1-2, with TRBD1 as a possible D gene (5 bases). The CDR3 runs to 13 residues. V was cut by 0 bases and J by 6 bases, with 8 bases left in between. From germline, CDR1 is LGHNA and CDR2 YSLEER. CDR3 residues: CASSQERGNGYTF. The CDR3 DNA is TGCGCCAGCAGCCAAGAGCGGGGGAATGGCTACACCTTC.

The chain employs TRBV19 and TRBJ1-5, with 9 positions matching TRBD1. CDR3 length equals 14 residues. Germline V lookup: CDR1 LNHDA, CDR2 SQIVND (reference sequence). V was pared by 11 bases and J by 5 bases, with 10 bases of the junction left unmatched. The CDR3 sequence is CAGSRQGVDQPQHF. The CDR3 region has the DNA TGTGCCGGATCAAGACAGGGGGTTGATCAGCCCCAGCATTTT.

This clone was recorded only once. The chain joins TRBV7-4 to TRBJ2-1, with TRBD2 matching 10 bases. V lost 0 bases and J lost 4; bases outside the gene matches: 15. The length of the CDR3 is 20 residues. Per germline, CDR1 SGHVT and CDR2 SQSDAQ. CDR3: CASSLALAGEGVRVYNEQFF. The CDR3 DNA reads TGTGCCAGCAGCTTAGCTCTAGCGGGAGAAGGGGTACGGGTGTACAATGAGCAGTTCTTC.

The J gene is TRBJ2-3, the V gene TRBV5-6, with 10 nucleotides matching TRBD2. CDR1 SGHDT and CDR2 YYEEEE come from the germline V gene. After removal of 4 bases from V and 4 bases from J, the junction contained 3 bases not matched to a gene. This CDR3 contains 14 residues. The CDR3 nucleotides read TGTGCCAGCAGCCTCGGGACTAGCGCAGATACGCAGTATTTT. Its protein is CASSLGTSADTQYF. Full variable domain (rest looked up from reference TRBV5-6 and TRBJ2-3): DAGVTQSPTHLIKTRGQQVTLRCSPKSGHDTVSWYQQALGQGPQFIFQYYEEEERQRGNFPDRFSGHQFPNYSSELNVNALLLGDSALYLCASSLGTSADTQYFGPGTRLTVL.

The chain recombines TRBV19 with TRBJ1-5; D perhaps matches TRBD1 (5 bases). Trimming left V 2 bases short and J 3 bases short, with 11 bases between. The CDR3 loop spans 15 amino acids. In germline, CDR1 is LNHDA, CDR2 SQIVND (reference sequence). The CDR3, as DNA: TGTGCCAGTAGTATACCAGGGCAGGACAATCAGCCCCAGCATTTT. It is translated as CASSIPGQDNQPQHF.

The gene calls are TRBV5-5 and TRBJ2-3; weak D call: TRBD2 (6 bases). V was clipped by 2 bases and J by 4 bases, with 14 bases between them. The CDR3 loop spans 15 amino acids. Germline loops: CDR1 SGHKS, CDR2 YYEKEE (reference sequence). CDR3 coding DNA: TGTGCCAGCAGCTTTCGCGGGACCGGGTCAGATACGCAGTATTTT. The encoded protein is CASSFRGTGSDTQYF.

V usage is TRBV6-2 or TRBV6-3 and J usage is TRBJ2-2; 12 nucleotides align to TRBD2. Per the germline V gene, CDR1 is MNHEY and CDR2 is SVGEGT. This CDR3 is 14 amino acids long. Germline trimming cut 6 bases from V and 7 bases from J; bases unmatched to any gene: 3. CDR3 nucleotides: TGTGCCAGCAGACCTAGCGGGAGGGGCGGGGAGCTGTTTTTT. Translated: CASRPSGRGGELFF.

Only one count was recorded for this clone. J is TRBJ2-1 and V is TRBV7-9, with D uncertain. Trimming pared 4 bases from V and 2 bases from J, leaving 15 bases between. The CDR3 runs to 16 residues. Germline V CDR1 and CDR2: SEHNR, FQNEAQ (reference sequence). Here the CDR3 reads CASSSLNVVTYNEQFF. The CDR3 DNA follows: TGTGCCAGCAGCTCCCTAAATGTGGTTACCTACAATGAGCAGTTCTTC. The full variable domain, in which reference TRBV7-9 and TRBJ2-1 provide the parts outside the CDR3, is DTGVSQNPRHKITKRGQNVTFRCDPISEHNRLYWYRQTLGQGPEFLTYFQNEAQLEKSRLLSDRFSAERPKGSFSTLEIQRTEQGDSAMYLCASSSLNVVTYNEQFFGPGTRLTVL.